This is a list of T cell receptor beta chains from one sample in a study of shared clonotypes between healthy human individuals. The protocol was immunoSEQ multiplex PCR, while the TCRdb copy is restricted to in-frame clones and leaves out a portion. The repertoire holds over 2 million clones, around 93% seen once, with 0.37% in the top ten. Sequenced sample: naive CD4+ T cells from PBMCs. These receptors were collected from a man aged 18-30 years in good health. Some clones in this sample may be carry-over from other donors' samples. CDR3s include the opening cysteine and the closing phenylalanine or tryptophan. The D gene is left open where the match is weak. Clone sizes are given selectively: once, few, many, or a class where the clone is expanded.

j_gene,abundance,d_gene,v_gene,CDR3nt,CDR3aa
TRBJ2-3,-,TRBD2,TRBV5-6,TGTGCCAGCGGGCCCCGGACTAGCGGGAGAGTTCCGCAGTATTTT,CASGPRTSGRVPQYF
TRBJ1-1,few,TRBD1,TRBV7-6,TGTGCCAGCAGCACAGGACAGGGGACTGAAGCTTTCTTT,CASSTGQGTEAFF
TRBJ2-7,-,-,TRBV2,TGTGCCAGCAGGGAACTTCGCTCCCACTCCTACGAGCAGTACTTC,CASRELRSHSYEQYF
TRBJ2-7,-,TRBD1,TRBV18,TGTGCCAGCTCCCAAGGGGGCGGGTACGAGCAGTACTTC,CASSQGGGYEQYF
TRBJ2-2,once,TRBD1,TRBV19,TGTGCCAGTAGTGCGCAATTCCGAACAGGGGGGCACACCGGGGAGCTGTTTTTT,CASSAQFRTGGHTGELFF
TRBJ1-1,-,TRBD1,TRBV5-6,TGTGCCAGCAGCCAGACAGGGCTTGCTGAAGCTTTCTTT,CASSQTGLAEAFF
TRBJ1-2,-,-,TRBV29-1,TGCAGCATACCAAACCTCAGGGCCAAAGCTAACTATGGCTACACCTTC,CSIPNLRAKANYGYTF
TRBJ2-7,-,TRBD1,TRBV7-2,TGTGCCAGCAGACCTCTTACAGGGGCCTACGAGCAGTACTTC,CASRPLTGAYEQYF
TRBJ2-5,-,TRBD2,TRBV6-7,TGTGCCAGCAGTTCCCTGGGGGGACTAGCGGGAGATAGTAGTGAGACCCAGTACTTC,CASSSLGGLAGDSSETQYF
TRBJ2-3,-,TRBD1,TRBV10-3,TGTGCCATCAGTGAATTTGGGACAGGACGGTATACGCAGTATTTT,CAISEFGTGRYTQYF
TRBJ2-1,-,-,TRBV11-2,TGTGCCAGCAGCTTATACGGCAATGAGCAGTTCTTC,CASSLYGNEQFF
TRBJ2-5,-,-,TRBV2,TGTGCCAGCAGGGCCGGGACTTCGTACGGGACCCAGTACTTC,CASRAGTSYGTQYF
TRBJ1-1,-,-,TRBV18,TGTGCCAGCTCACCAGTGATAGACACTGAAGCTTTCTTT,CASSPVIDTEAFF
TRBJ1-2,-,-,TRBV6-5,TGTGCCAGCAGCTCCGGATCTGCCGCTGGCTACACCTTC,CASSSGSAAGYTF
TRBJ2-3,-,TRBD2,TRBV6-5,TGTGCCAGCAGTTCCTTTAGCGGGAGGAGGTCAGATACGCAGTATTTT,CASSSFSGRRSDTQYF
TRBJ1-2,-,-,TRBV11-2,TGTGCCAGCAGCCCGGGGGGCCCACTCTCTGATGGCTACACCTTC,CASSPGGPLSDGYTF
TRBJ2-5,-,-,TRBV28,TGTGCCAGCACCTCTGAAGAGACCCAGTACTTC,CASTSEETQYF
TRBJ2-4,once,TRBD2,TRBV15,TGTGCCACCAGCAGAGACACTAGCGGGGCCATTCAGTACTTC,CATSRDTSGAIQYF
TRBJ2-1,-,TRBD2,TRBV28,TGTGCCAGCAGGCCGACTAGCGGGGCCTACAATGAGCAGTTCTTC,CASRPTSGAYNEQFF
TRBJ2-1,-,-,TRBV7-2,TGTGCCAGCAGCTTAGCCAATGAGCAGTTCTTC,CASSLANEQFF
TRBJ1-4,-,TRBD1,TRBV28,TGTGCCAGCAGCATCAGGGGGATGGAAAAACTGTTTTTT,CASSIRGMEKLFF
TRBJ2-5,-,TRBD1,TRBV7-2,TGTGCCAGCAGCCCCAGGGGGTCCGGACAGGGGCGAGAGACCCAGTACTTC,CASSPRGSGQGRETQYF
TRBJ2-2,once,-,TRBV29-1,TGCAGCGTTTATTTACAGGGTACCGGGGAGCTGTTTTTT,CSVYLQGTGELFF
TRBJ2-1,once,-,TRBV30,TGTGCCTGGAGTGGGACCTACCCCAATGAGCAGTTCTTC,CAWSGTYPNEQFF
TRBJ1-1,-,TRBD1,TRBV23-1,TGCGCCAGCAGTCAATTCCGGGACAGTATAGCTTTCTTT,CASSQFRDSIAFF
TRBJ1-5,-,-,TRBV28,TGTGCCAGCAGTCCCACAGGGAATAGCAATCAGCCCCAGCATTTT,CASSPTGNSNQPQHF
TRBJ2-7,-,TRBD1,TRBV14,TGTGCCAGCAGCCAGGCACCGGGACAGGGTCCCTACGAGCAGTACTTC,CASSQAPGQGPYEQYF
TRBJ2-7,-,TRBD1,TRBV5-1,TGCGCCAGCAGCTCGGACAGGGATCCCTACGAGCAGTACTTC,CASSSDRDPYEQYF
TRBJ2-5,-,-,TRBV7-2,TGTGCCAGCAGCCGCATACCGGGAAGCGGTAGGGAGACCCAGTACTTC,CASSRIPGSGRETQYF
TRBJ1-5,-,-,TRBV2,TGTGCCAGCACAGGACAGCGCAATCAGCCCCAGCATTTT,CASTGQRNQPQHF
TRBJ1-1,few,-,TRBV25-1,TGTGCCAGCAGTGAACAGAGGGACACTGAAGCTTTCTTT,CASSEQRDTEAFF
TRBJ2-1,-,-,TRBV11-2,TGTGCCAGCAGCTTCTATCAGGATCTTAGCGGTAGCTCCTACAATGAGCAGTTCTTC,CASSFYQDLSGSSYNEQFF
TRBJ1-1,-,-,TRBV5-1,TGCGCCAGCAGTGGGAGCTGGGCGGAGAACACTGAAGCTTTCTTT,CASSGSWAENTEAFF
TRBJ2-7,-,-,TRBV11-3,TGTGCCAGCAGCTTAGGAGCGGGCTACGAGCAGTACTTC,CASSLGAGYEQYF